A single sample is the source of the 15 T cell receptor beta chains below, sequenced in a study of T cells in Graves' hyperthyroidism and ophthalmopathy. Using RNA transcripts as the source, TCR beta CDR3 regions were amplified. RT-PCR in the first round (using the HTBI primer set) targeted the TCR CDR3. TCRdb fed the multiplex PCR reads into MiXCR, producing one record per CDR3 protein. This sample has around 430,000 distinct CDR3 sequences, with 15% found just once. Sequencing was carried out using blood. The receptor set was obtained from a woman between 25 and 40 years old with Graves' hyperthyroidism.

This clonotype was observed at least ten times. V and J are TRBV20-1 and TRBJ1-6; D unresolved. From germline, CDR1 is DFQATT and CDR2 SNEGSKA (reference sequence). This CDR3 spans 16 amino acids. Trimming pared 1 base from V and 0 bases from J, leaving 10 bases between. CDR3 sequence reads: CSARGTDRSYNSPLHF. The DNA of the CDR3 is TGCAGTGCTAGAGGGACCGATCGCTCCTATAATTCACCCCTCCACTTT.

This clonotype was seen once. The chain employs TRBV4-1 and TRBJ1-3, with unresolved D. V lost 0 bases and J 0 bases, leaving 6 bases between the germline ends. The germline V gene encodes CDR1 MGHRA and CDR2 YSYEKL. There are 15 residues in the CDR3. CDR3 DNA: TGCGCCAGCAGCCAAGATCACAGCTCTGGAAACACCATATATTTT. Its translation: CASSQDHSSGNTIYF.

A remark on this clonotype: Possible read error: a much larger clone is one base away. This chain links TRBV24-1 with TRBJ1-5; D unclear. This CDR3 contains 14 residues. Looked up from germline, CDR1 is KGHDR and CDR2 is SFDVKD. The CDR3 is CATGDFGDNQPQHF. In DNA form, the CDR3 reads TGTGCCACCGGTGATTTCGGGGACAATCAGCCCCAGCATTTT.

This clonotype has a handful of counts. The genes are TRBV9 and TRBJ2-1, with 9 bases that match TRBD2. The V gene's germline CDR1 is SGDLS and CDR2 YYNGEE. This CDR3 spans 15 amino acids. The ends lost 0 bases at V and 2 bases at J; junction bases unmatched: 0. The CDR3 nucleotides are TGTGCCAGCAGCGTAGTAGCGGGAGCCTACAATGAGCAGTTCTTC. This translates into CASSVVAGAYNEQFF.

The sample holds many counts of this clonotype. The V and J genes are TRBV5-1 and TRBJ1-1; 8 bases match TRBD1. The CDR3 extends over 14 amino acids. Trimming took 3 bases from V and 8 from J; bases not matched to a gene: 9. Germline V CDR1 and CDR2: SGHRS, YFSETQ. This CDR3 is CASSWGTGGREAFF. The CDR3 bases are TGCGCCAGCAGCTGGGGGACAGGCGGTAGAGAAGCTTTCTTT.

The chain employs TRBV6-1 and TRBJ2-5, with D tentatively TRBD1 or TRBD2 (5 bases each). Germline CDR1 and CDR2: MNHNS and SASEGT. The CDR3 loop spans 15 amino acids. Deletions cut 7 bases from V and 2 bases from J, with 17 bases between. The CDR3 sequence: CASTPIRDVQETQYF. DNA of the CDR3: TGTGCCAGCACCCCGATCCGGGACGTACAAGAGACCCAGTACTTC.

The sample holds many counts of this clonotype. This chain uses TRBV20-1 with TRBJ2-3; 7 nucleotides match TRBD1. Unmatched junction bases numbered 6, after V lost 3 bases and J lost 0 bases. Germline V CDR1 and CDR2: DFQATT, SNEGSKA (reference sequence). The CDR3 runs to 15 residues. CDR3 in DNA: TGCAGTGCTAGTTCGGACAGGTCTAGCACAGATACGCAGTATTTT. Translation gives CSASSDRSSTDTQYF.

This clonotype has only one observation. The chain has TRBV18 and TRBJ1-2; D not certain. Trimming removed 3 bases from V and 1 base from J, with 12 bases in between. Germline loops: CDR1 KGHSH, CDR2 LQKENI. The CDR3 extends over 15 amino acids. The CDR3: CASSPGSPDNYGYTF. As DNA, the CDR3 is TGTGCCAGCTCACCCGGGAGCCCAGATAACTATGGCTACACCTTC.

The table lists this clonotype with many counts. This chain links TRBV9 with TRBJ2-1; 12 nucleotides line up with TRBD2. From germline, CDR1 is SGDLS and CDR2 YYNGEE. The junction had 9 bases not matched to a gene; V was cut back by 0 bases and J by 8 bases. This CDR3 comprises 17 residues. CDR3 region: CASSVGTSGRTRDEQFF. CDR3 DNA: TGTGCCAGCAGCGTAGGTACTAGCGGGAGGACCCGCGATGAGCAGTTCTTC. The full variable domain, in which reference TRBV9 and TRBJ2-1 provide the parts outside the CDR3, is DSGVTQTPKHLITATGQRVTLRCSPRSGDLSVYWYQQSLDQGLQFLIQYYNGEERAKGNILERFSAQQFPDLHSELNLSSLELGDSALYFCASSVGTSGRTRDEQFFGPGTRLTVL.

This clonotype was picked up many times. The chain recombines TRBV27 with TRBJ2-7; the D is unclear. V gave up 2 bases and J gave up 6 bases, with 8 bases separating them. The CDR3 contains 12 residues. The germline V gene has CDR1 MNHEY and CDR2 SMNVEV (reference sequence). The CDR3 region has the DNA TGTGCCAGCAGTTTAGGACGGATCGAGCAGTACTTC. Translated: CASSLGRIEQYF.

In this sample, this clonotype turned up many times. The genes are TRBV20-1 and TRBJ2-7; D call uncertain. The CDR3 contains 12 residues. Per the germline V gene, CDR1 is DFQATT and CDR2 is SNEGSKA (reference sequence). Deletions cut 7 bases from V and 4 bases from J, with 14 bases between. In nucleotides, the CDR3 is TGCAGTGGAGCGACCGATATTTACGAGCAGTACTTC. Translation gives CSGATDIYEQYF.

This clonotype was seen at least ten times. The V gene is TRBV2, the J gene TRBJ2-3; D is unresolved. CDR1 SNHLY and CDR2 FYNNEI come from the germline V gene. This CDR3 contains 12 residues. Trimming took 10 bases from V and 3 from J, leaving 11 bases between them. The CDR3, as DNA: TGTGCCACTGCGCTTAGGACAGATACGCAGTATTTT. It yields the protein CATALRTDTQYF.

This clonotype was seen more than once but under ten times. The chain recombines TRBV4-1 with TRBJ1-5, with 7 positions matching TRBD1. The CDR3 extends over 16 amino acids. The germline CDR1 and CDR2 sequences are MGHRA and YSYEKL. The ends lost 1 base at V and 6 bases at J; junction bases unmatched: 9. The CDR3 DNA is TGCGCCAGCAGCCAAGCGGGAGGGGGCGCAGGTCAGCCCCAGCATTTT. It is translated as CASSQAGGGAGQPQHF.

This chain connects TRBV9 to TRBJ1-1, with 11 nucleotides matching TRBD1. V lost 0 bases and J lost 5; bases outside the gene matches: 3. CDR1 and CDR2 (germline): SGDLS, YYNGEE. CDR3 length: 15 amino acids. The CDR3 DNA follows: TGTGCCAGCAGCGTAGGGACAGGGGGCTATACTGAAGCTTTCTTT. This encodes CASSVGTGGYTEAFF.

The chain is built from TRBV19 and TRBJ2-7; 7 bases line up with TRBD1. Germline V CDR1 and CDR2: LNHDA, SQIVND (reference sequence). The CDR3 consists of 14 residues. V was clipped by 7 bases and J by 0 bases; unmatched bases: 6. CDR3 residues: CASKRTGPSYEQYF. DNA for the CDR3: TGTGCCAGTAAGCGGACAGGCCCCTCCTACGAGCAGTACTTC.